The text below deals with one T cell receptor beta chain. Its antigen is unknown. The data derive from a study of T cell responses to AZD1222 COVID-19 vaccine. Germline lookup yields CDR1 MDHEN and CDR2 SYDVKM. This CDR3 comprises 16 residues. Losses at the gene ends were 0 bases for V and 2 bases for J; bases not matched to a gene: 4. Study findings and constraints: Spike-specific TCR breadth and depth grew following two AZD1222 doses. The donor cohort was predominantly white British with a female majority, and clonal diversity may have been underestimated. Baseline testing showed seropositivity in only six or seven AZD1222 recipients. Close to half of all spike-specific TCRs reportedly target regions of the variants that are unmutated.

Clones were read by immunoSEQ multiplex PCR, and TCRdb kept only the in-frame ones, dropping some. The table records 130,000 to 150,000 clones, roughly 84% of them present only once. Sequenced here: peripheral blood, sampled 28 days after the second AZD1222 dose. V gene TRBV28 combines with J gene TRBJ1-5, with 7 bases aligning to TRBD1. The sequence came from an adult who received the AZD1222 COVID-19 vaccine. The CDR3 DNA reads TGTGCCAGCAGTTTATGGAGGGGGCTTGGCAATCAGCCCCAGCATTTT. The encoded protein is CASSLWRGLGNQPQHF. Supplemented by reference TRBV28 and TRBJ1-5, the full variable domain reads DVKVTQSSRYLVKRTGEKVFLECVQDMDHENMFWYRQDPGLGLRLIYFSYDVKMKEKGDIPEGYSVSREKKERFSLILESASTNQTSMYLCASSLWRGLGNQPQHFGDGTRLSIL.